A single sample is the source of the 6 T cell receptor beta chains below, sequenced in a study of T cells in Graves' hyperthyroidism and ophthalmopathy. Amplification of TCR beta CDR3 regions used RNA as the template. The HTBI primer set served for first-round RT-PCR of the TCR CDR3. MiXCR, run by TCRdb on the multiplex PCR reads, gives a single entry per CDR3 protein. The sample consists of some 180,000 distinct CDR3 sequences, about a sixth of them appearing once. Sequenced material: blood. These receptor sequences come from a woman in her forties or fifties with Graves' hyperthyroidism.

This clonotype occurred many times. The CDR3 region is CASSSDNSPLHF. The CDR3 region has the DNA TGTGCCAGCAGTTCCGATAATTCACCCCTCCACTTT. The chain recombines TRBV12-3 or TRBV12-4 with TRBJ1-6; D ambiguous. The CDR3 runs 12 residues. Trimming pared 4 bases from V and 5 bases from J, leaving 3 bases between.

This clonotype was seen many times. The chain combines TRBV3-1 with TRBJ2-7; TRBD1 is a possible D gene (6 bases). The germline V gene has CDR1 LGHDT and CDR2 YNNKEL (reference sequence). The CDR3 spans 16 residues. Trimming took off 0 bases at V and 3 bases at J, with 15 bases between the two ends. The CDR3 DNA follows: TGTGCCAGCAGCCAAGATCCCAGGGGAGATATCTACGAGCAGTACTTC. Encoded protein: CASSQDPRGDIYEQYF.

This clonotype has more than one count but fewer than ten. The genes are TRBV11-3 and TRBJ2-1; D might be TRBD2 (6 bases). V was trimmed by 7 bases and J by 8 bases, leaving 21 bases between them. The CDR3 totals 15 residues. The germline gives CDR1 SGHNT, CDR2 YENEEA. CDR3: CASNTPSLGGDEQFF. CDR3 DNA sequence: TGTGCCAGCAACACACCCTCCCTCGGGGGTGATGAGCAGTTCTTC.

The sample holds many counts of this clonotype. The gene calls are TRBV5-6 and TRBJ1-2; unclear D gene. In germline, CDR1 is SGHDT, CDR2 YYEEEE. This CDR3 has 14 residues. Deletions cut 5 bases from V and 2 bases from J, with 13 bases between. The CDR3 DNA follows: TGTGCCAGCAGACCGTCGGCCTTAAACTATGGCTACACCTTC. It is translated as CASRPSALNYGYTF.

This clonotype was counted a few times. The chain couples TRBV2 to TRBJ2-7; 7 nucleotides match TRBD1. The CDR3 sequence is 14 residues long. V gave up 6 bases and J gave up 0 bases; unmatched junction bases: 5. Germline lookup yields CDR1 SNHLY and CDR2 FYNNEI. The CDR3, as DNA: TGTGCCAGCAGACAAGACAGGGTCTCCTACGAGCAGTACTTC. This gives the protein CASRQDRVSYEQYF.

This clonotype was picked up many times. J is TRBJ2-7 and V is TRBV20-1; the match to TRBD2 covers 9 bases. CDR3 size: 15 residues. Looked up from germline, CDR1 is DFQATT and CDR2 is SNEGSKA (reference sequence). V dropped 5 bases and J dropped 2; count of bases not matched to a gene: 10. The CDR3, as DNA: TGCAGTGCTCACGGAATCCAGCGGGAGGCCTACGAGCAGTACTTC. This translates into CSAHGIQREAYEQYF.